The clone carrying this TCR beta chain occurred a few times. CDR1 is MGHDK, CDR2 SYGVNS, per germline. Trimming pared 3 bases from V and 4 bases from J, leaving 10 bases between. This CDR3 contains 15 residues. TCRdb's copy holds only in-frame clones and misses some; the assay was immunoSEQ multiplex PCR. The table shows 78,000 or so clones, with about 90% occurring only once. The record originates from a study of T cell changes during pregnancy in multiple sclerosis. The sequencing here drew on peripheral blood, taken before pregnancy. The chain joins TRBV25-1 to TRBJ1-6; unclear D gene. This clonotype was obtained from a female donor with multiple sclerosis, enrolled in a pregnancy study. In DNA form, the CDR3 reads TGTGCCAGCAGTGAGGCAGGTGTTTATAATTCACCCCTCCACTTT. It specifies CASSEAGVYNSPLHF.